The 14 T cell receptor beta chains given below trace back to one sample, sequenced in a study of blood T cell repertoires in COVID-19. Generated by immunoSEQ multiplex PCR, the TCRdb table keeps only in-frame clones and is missing some. Of roughly 180,000 clones in the sample, 79% were seen once. The sequenced material came from peripheral blood. The receptors shown here come from a woman in her sixties or seventies with COVID-19, enrolled during active disease.

The sample holds one count of this clone. The chain is built from TRBV28 and TRBJ1-6, with D uncertain. Germline V CDR1 and CDR2: MDHEN, SYDVKM. The CDR3 has 13 amino acids. V was trimmed by 5 bases and J by 5 bases, leaving 7 bases between them. CDR3 loop: CASSDLHNSPLHF. In nucleotides, the CDR3 is TGTGCCAGCAGTGACTTACATAATTCACCCCTCCACTTT.

The chain recombines TRBV5-1 with TRBJ2-5, with D perhaps TRBD1 (8 bases). The CDR3 is made up of 16 amino acids. CDR1 is SGHRS, CDR2 YFSETQ, per germline. Trimming pared 5 bases from V and 5 bases from J, leaving 22 bases between. As DNA, the CDR3 is TGCGCCAGCAGACCGACTGAGGGGGGGACAGGTGAGACCCAGTACTTC. Protein: CASRPTEGGTGETQYF.

The gene calls are TRBV11-2 and TRBJ2-2; TRBD1 agrees at 7 bases. This CDR3 has 16 amino acids. Germline CDR1 and CDR2: SGHAT and FQNNGV. V was pared by 5 bases and J by 5 bases, with 11 bases of the junction left unmatched. Written as DNA, the CDR3 is TGTGCCAGCAGCAAAATAAGGGGGCCTAGGACCGGGGAGCTGTTTTTT. It yields the protein CASSKIRGPRTGELFF.

The chain joins TRBV15 to TRBJ2-7; weak D call: TRBD1 (5 bases). The V and J ends lost 6 bases and 2 bases respectively, with 11 bases between them. This CDR3 is 13 amino acids long. The germline gives CDR1 LNHNV, CDR2 YYDKDF (reference sequence). CDR3 DNA: TGTGCCACCAGGGCAGGGTCGACCTACGAGCAGTACTTC. Translated, it gives CATRAGSTYEQYF.

The chain is built from TRBV3-1 (or the pseudogene TRBV3-2) and TRBJ2-4; the D gene is possibly TRBD1 (6 bases). Per the germline V gene, CDR1 is LGHDT and CDR2 is YNNKEL (reference sequence). The CDR3 sequence is 17 residues long. V was shortened by 3 bases and J by 0 bases, with 15 bases between the two germline ends. Here the CDR3 DNA reads TGTGCCAGCAGCCACCTAGGGACATCGCTAGCCAAAAACATTCAGTACTTC. Protein product: CASSHLGTSLAKNIQYF.

The chain carries TRBV6-2 or TRBV6-3 and TRBJ1-1, with D tentatively TRBD1 (6 bases). Trimming shortened V by 6 bases and J by 0 bases, and 17 bases separated the two germline ends. CDR1 and CDR2 (germline): MNHEY, SVGEGT. The CDR3 is 16 residues long. CDR3 amino acids: CASSRQVSIMNTEAFF. The CDR3 nucleotides read TGTGCCAGCAGCAGACAGGTGTCCATCATGAACACTGAAGCTTTCTTT.

The chain has TRBV28 and TRBJ1-3; possible D gene TRBD1, 6 bases. V was pared by 6 bases and J by 4 bases, with 16 bases between. The CDR3 is 15 residues long. Germline assignment: CDR1 MDHEN and CDR2 SYDVKM. The CDR3 sequence is CASSPWAGVGNTIYF. The CDR3 DNA follows: TGTGCCAGCAGCCCGTGGGCAGGGGTCGGAAACACCATATATTTT.

This clone was detected only once. CDR3 nucleotides: TGTGCCAGCAGCTTCTGGCTGGGCGGGAGACGCTACAATGAGCAGTTCTTC. As protein: CASSFWLGGRRYNEQFF. This chain connects TRBV7-9 to TRBJ2-1; 7 bases are a match to TRBD2. CDR1 is SEHNR and CDR2 is FQNEAQ in the germline V gene (reference sequence). The CDR3 has 17 amino acids. V lost 3 bases, J lost 3 bases, and 11 bases stayed unmatched.

This rearrangement joins TRBV20-1 to TRBJ2-1; 9 nucleotides agree with TRBD2. V lost 3 bases and J lost 8; bases outside the gene matches: 8. Germline CDR1 and CDR2: DFQATT and SNEGSKA (reference sequence). The CDR3 consists of 14 residues. The CDR3 coding sequence is TGCAGTGCTAGTCGAACTAGCGGGCGCGATGAGCAGTTCTTC. Its protein is CSASRTSGRDEQFF.

The rearrangement joins TRBV4-2 to TRBJ2-7; D remains unclear. The germline gives CDR1 LGHNA, CDR2 YNFKEQ. This CDR3 spans 13 amino acids. V lost 0 bases to trimming and J lost 2 bases, with 5 bases between them. CDR3 amino acids: CASSQDLTYEQYF. The DNA of the CDR3 is TGTGCCAGCAGCCAAGATTTAACCTACGAGCAGTACTTC.

The genes are TRBV20-1 and TRBJ2-7; D is unresolved. Trimming left V 5 bases short and J 4 bases short, with 6 bases between. CDR3 length: 10 residues. Germline CDR1 and CDR2: DFQATT and SNEGSKA (reference sequence). CDR3 sequence (DNA): TGCAGTGCTCAGAGGTACGAGCAGTACTTC. Amino acids: CSAQRYEQYF.

V usage is TRBV28 and J usage is TRBJ2-5, with D tentatively TRBD2 (7 bases). Trimming removed 2 bases at V and 4 bases at J, with 14 bases between. The CDR3 is made up of 15 amino acids. Per the germline V gene, CDR1 is MDHEN and CDR2 is SYDVKM. CDR3 residues: CASSLRGGVGETQYF. The CDR3 bases are TGTGCCAGCAGTTTAAGGGGGGGGGTTGGAGAGACCCAGTACTTC.

The V gene is TRBV7-9, the J gene TRBJ2-5; 8 bases align to TRBD2. Unmatched junction bases numbered 5, after V lost 3 bases and J lost 5 bases. This CDR3 has 14 amino acids. Per germline, CDR1 SEHNR and CDR2 FQNEAQ (reference sequence). CDR3 in amino acids: CASSFSTSGETQYF. As DNA, the CDR3 is TGTGCCAGCAGCTTTTCTACTAGCGGTGAGACCCAGTACTTC.

The chain is built from TRBV11-2 and TRBJ1-6, with D perhaps matching TRBD1 (6 bases). The CDR3 contains 14 residues. Germline CDR1 is SGHAT and CDR2 is FQNNGV. Trimming cost V 6 bases and J 7 bases, with 13 bases left between them. CDR3 sequence reads: CASSKGGLNSPLHF. CDR3 in DNA: TGTGCCAGCAGTAAGGGGGGGCTCAATTCACCCCTCCACTTT. The complete variable domain, with remaining parts taken from reference TRBV11-2 and TRBJ1-6, reads EAGVAQSPRYKIIEKRQSVAFWCNPISGHATLYWYQQILGQGPKLLIQFQNNGVVDDSQLPKDRFSAERLKGVDSTLKIQPAKLEDSAVYLCASSKGGLNSPLHFGNGTRLTVT.